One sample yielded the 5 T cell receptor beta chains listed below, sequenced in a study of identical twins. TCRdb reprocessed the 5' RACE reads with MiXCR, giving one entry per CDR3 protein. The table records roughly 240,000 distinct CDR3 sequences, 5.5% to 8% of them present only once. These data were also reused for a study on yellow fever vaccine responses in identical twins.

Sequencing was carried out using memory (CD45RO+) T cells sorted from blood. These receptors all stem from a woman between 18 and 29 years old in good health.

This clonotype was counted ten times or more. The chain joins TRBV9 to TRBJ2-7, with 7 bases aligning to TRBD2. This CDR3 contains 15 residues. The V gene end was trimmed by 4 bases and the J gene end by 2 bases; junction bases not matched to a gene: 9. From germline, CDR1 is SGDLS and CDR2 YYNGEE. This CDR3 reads CASSSQAGLTYEQYF. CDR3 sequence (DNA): TGTGCCAGCAGCTCCCAAGCGGGGCTAACCTACGAGCAGTACTTC.

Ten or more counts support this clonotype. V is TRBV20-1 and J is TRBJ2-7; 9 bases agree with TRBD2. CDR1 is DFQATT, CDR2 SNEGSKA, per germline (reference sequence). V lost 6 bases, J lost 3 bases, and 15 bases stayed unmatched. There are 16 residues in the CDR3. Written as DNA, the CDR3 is TGCAGTGCCCAAACCGAACCCTTGACTAGCGGCTACGAGCAGTACTTC. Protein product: CSAQTEPLTSGYEQYF.

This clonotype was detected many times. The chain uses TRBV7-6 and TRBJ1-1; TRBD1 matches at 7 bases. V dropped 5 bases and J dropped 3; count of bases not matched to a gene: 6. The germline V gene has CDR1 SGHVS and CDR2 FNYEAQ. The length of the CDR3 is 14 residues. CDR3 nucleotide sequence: TGTGCCAGCAGCGCACAGGGGACGGACACTGAAGCTTTCTTT. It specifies CASSAQGTDTEAFF.

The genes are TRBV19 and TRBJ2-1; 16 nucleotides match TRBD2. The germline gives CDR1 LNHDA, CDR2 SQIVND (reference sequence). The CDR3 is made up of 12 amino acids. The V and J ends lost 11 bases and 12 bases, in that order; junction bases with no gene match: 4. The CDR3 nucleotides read TGTGCCGCGGGACTAGCGGGAGGGCGGCAGTTCTTC. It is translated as CAAGLAGGRQFF.

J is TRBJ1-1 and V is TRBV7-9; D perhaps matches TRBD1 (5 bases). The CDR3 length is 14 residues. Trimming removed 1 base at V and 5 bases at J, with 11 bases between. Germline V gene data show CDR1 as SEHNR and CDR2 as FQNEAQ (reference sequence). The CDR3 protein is CASSLGSWGTEAFF. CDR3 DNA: TGTGCCAGCAGCTTAGGATCCTGGGGGACTGAAGCTTTCTTT.